A selection of T cell receptor beta chains follows, all from one sample in a study of cytomegalovirus exposure and HLA in healthy donors. Produced via immunoSEQ multiplex PCR; TCRdb's table is partial and in-frame only. Among 150,000 to 200,000 clones listed, almost 80% were seen once. Specimen: PBMCs. The receptors derive from a man aged 40-50 years in good health and CMV-seropositive. Each CDR3 is given with its conserved first and last residue. Each record gives: clone size, V gene, J gene, D gene, CDR3 DNA, CDR3 protein. A D gene is named only where the DNA matches it firmly. Expanded clones are given a class, and other clones once, few, many or no size at all.

abundance: few
v_gene: TRBV11-3
j_gene: TRBJ2-4
d_gene: TRBD2
CDR3nt: TGTGCCAGCAGCGAAAGCGGGACTAGCGTTCACATTCAGTACTTC
CDR3aa: CASSESGTSVHIQYF

abundance: once
v_gene: TRBV6-5
j_gene: TRBJ2-1
d_gene: TRBD2
CDR3nt: TGTGCCAGCAGTTACTCGGGACTAGCGGAGTCCAATGAGCAGTTCTTC
CDR3aa: CASSYSGLAESNEQFF

abundance: -
v_gene: TRBV5-4
j_gene: TRBJ2-1
d_gene: TRBD1
CDR3nt: TGTGCCAGCAGCTTGGGGGGACAGGGTCGGGATGAGCAGTTCTTC
CDR3aa: CASSLGGQGRDEQFF

abundance: -
v_gene: TRBV11-3
j_gene: TRBJ2-3
d_gene: TRBD2
CDR3nt: TGTGCCAGCAGCCAAGCGGGGGAGGCCCCCCGGACAGATACGCAGTATTTT
CDR3aa: CASSQAGEAPRTDTQYF

abundance: -
v_gene: TRBV27
j_gene: TRBJ2-1
d_gene: TRBD2
CDR3nt: TGTGCCAGCCGTATCCCGGGAGGCCCTAGTGAGCAGTTCTTC
CDR3aa: CASRIPGGPSEQFF

abundance: -
v_gene: TRBV7-3
j_gene: TRBJ2-3
d_gene: TRBD1
CDR3nt: TGTGCCAGCAGCGCCGACAGGGCGACTAGCACAGATACGCAGTATTTT
CDR3aa: CASSADRATSTDTQYF

abundance: -
v_gene: TRBV7-9
j_gene: TRBJ2-7
d_gene: TRBD1
CDR3nt: TGTGCCAGCAGCGTGGGACAGGGAACGGGCGAGCAGTACTTC
CDR3aa: CASSVGQGTGEQYF

abundance: -
v_gene: TRBV18
j_gene: TRBJ1-1
d_gene: -
CDR3nt: TGTGCCAGCTCACCACAAGGACAGCCCACTGAAGCTTTCTTT
CDR3aa: CASSPQGQPTEAFF

abundance: -
v_gene: TRBV6-5
j_gene: TRBJ2-7
d_gene: -
CDR3nt: TGTGCCAGCACTAATCCGGGGTCCTACGAGCAGTACTTC
CDR3aa: CASTNPGSYEQYF

abundance: once
v_gene: TRBV19
j_gene: TRBJ2-1
d_gene: TRBD2
CDR3nt: TGTGCCAGTAGGGAGCGGGAGCTAGGTAATGAGCAGTTCTTC
CDR3aa: CASRERELGNEQFF

abundance: -
v_gene: TRBV19
j_gene: TRBJ1-5
d_gene: -
CDR3nt: TGTGCCAGTAGTACACAGGGTATTCAGCCCCAGCATTTT
CDR3aa: CASSTQGIQPQHF

abundance: -
v_gene: TRBV25-1
j_gene: TRBJ2-2
d_gene: TRBD2
CDR3nt: TGTGCCAGCAGTGAATCCGGGGGGGCGAACACCGGGGAGCTGTTTTTT
CDR3aa: CASSESGGANTGELFF

abundance: -
v_gene: TRBV5-1
j_gene: TRBJ2-7
d_gene: TRBD2
CDR3nt: TGCGCCAGCAGCTTGGTGTCTAGCGGTTCTTCCTACGAGCAGTACTTC
CDR3aa: CASSLVSSGSSYEQYF

abundance: few
v_gene: TRBV2
j_gene: TRBJ2-3
d_gene: TRBD2
CDR3nt: TGTGCCAGCAGTGAAGACGGGAGGGTAACAGATACGCAGTATTTT
CDR3aa: CASSEDGRVTDTQYF

abundance: few
v_gene: TRBV7-3
j_gene: TRBJ2-7
d_gene: TRBD1
CDR3nt: TGTGCCAGCAGCTTAGCCGGGACAGGGAACGAGCAGTACTTC
CDR3aa: CASSLAGTGNEQYF

abundance: -
v_gene: TRBV19
j_gene: TRBJ2-7
d_gene: TRBD1
CDR3nt: TGTGCCAGTAGTTTCGGGACAGGAACCTACGAGCAGTACTTC
CDR3aa: CASSFGTGTYEQYF

abundance: -
v_gene: TRBV25-1
j_gene: TRBJ2-2
d_gene: TRBD1
CDR3nt: TGTGCCAGCGGATCAGACAGGGTCACCGGGGAGCTGTTTTTT
CDR3aa: CASGSDRVTGELFF

abundance: -
v_gene: TRBV13
j_gene: TRBJ2-7
d_gene: -
CDR3nt: TGTGCCAGCAGCTTTACTCTAGCGCCCTCCTACGAGCAGTACTTC
CDR3aa: CASSFTLAPSYEQYF

abundance: -
v_gene: TRBV7-3
j_gene: TRBJ2-5
d_gene: TRBD1
CDR3nt: TGTGCCAGCAGCCCGGGACAGCCGTTTCAAGAGACCCAGTACTTC
CDR3aa: CASSPGQPFQETQYF

abundance: -
v_gene: TRBV7-9
j_gene: TRBJ2-3
d_gene: -
CDR3nt: TGTGCCAGCAGCCCGAACAACCCAGATACGCAGTATTTT
CDR3aa: CASSPNNPDTQYF

abundance: -
v_gene: TRBV30
j_gene: TRBJ2-5
d_gene: -
CDR3nt: TGTGCCTGGAGTGTAAGGGCAGGGCGAGAGACCCAGTACTTC
CDR3aa: CAWSVRAGRETQYF

abundance: -
v_gene: TRBV11-3
j_gene: TRBJ1-1
d_gene: -
CDR3nt: TGTGCCAGCAGCTCGCAGGGGACTGAAGCTTTCTTT
CDR3aa: CASSSQGTEAFF

abundance: few
v_gene: TRBV5-5
j_gene: TRBJ1-1
d_gene: -
CDR3nt: TGTGCCAGCAGCTTGGGACGGCTAGACACTGAAGCTTTCTTT
CDR3aa: CASSLGRLDTEAFF

abundance: once
v_gene: TRBV4-1
j_gene: TRBJ2-5
d_gene: TRBD1
CDR3nt: TGCGCCAGCAGCCAAGAAAGGGACAGGGGCACGTATGGCGGAGAGACCCAGTACTTC
CDR3aa: CASSQERDRGTYGGETQYF

abundance: -
v_gene: TRBV5-1
j_gene: TRBJ2-5
d_gene: -
CDR3nt: TGCGCCAGCAGCTTTGGGGGCGCGGGAGAGACCCAGTACTTC
CDR3aa: CASSFGGAGETQYF

abundance: -
v_gene: TRBV9
j_gene: TRBJ2-3
d_gene: -
CDR3nt: TGTGCCAGCAGCGAGGGGGTAGATACGCAGTATTTT
CDR3aa: CASSEGVDTQYF

abundance: -
v_gene: TRBV30
j_gene: TRBJ2-7
d_gene: -
CDR3nt: TGTGCCTGGACTCGTGGAGGGGGGGCCTACGAGCAGTACTTC
CDR3aa: CAWTRGGGAYEQYF

abundance: -
v_gene: TRBV7-8
j_gene: TRBJ2-7
d_gene: TRBD2
CDR3nt: TGTGCCAGCAGCAAACTAGCGGGCCCTCCCTACGAGCAGTACTTC
CDR3aa: CASSKLAGPPYEQYF

abundance: -
v_gene: TRBV27
j_gene: TRBJ2-7
d_gene: TRBD1
CDR3nt: TGTGCCAGTAAAGGACAGGGAACTGACGAGCAGTACTTC
CDR3aa: CASKGQGTDEQYF

abundance: -
v_gene: TRBV9
j_gene: TRBJ2-4
d_gene: TRBD2
CDR3nt: TGTGCCAGCAGCGTTCTTTTAGCGGGAGGGCCGGTCAAAAACATTCAGTACTTC
CDR3aa: CASSVLLAGGPVKNIQYF

abundance: -
v_gene: TRBV9
j_gene: TRBJ2-7
d_gene: -
CDR3nt: TGTGCCAGCAGCCCCGGGGAGGTATATTACGAGCAGTACTTC
CDR3aa: CASSPGEVYYEQYF

abundance: -
v_gene: TRBV28
j_gene: TRBJ2-6
d_gene: TRBD1
CDR3nt: TGTGCCAGCAGTTCCTCTATGGGGACAGCCGGTGAAGGGGCCAACGTCCTGACTTTC
CDR3aa: CASSSSMGTAGEGANVLTF

abundance: -
v_gene: TRBV25-1
j_gene: TRBJ2-1
d_gene: TRBD1
CDR3nt: TGTGCCAGCAGGCCCAGGGGGCACGACAATGAGCAGTTCTTC
CDR3aa: CASRPRGHDNEQFF

abundance: few
v_gene: TRBV2
j_gene: TRBJ2-7
d_gene: -
CDR3nt: TGTGCCAGCAGTGTTCTCCTAGCTTACGAGCAGTACTTC
CDR3aa: CASSVLLAYEQYF

abundance: -
v_gene: TRBV4-2
j_gene: TRBJ2-7
d_gene: -
CDR3nt: TGTGCCAGCAGCCAAGATCTTCGACAGAGCTACGAGCAGTACTTC
CDR3aa: CASSQDLRQSYEQYF

abundance: -
v_gene: TRBV9
j_gene: TRBJ1-4
d_gene: TRBD1
CDR3nt: TGTGCCAGCAGCGTAGACCAGGGGGGAGAAAAACTGTTTTTT
CDR3aa: CASSVDQGGEKLFF

abundance: -
v_gene: TRBV6-5
j_gene: TRBJ1-4
d_gene: TRBD1
CDR3nt: TGTGCCAGCAGTTACCTTGACAGGGGGGTAGGGGAACTGTTTTTT
CDR3aa: CASSYLDRGVGELFF

abundance: -
v_gene: TRBV7-3
j_gene: TRBJ2-1
d_gene: TRBD2
CDR3nt: TGTGCCAGCAGCTTAACAGCAGTGGGACTAGCGGGAGTATATGAGCAGTTCTTC
CDR3aa: CASSLTAVGLAGVYEQFF

abundance: once
v_gene: TRBV28
j_gene: TRBJ2-1
d_gene: -
CDR3nt: TGTGCCAGCAGTTTATTGGACTACCGTGTTAATGAGCAGTTCTTC
CDR3aa: CASSLLDYRVNEQFF

abundance: -
v_gene: TRBV19
j_gene: TRBJ2-1
d_gene: TRBD1
CDR3nt: TGTGCCAGTAGTATTGTAAAACAGGGGGGAGGTGAGCAGTTCTTC
CDR3aa: CASSIVKQGGGEQFF

abundance: -
v_gene: TRBV28
j_gene: TRBJ2-7
d_gene: -
CDR3nt: TGTGCCAGCAGTTTATCGTCCTACGAGCAGTACTTC
CDR3aa: CASSLSSYEQYF

abundance: few
v_gene: TRBV5-5
j_gene: TRBJ2-7
d_gene: -
CDR3nt: TGTGCCAGCAGCTTGAGTCTAGCGTCCTACGAGCAGTACTTC
CDR3aa: CASSLSLASYEQYF